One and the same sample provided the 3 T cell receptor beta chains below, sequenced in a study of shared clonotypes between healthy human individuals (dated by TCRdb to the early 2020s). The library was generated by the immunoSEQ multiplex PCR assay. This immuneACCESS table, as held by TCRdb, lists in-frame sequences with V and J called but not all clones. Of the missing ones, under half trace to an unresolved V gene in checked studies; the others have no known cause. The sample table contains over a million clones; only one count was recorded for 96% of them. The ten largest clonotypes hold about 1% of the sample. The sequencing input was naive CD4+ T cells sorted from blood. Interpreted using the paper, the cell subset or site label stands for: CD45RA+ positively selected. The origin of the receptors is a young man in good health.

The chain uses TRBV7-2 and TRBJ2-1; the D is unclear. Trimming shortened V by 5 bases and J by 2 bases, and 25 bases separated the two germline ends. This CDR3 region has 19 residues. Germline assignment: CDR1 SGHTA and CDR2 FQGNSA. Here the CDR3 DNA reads TGTGCCAGCAGCCCATATGGGCCAGGCCGAGCGACACCCTACAATGAGCAGTTCTTC. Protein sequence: CASSPYGPGRATPYNEQFF.

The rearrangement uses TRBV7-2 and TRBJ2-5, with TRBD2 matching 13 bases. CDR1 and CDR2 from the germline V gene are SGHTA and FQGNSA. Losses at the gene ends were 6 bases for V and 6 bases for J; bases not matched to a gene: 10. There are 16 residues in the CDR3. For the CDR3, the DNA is TGTGCCAGCAGTCCTCGGACTAGCGGGAGTATCAAGACCCAGTACTTC. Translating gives CASSPRTSGSIKTQYF. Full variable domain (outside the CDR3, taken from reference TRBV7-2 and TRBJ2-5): GAGVSQSPSNKVTEKGKDVELRCDPISGHTALYWYRQSLGQGLEFLIYFQGNSAPDKSGLPSDRFSAERTGGSVSTLTIQRTQQEDSAVYLCASSPRTSGSIKTQYFGPGTRLLVL.

This CDR3 reads CASSSERPGQRAFF. The DNA for the CDR3 is TGTGCCAGCAGCTCAGAAAGACCGGGACAGCGGGCTTTCTTT. The chain combines TRBV5-8 with TRBJ1-1, with 7 bases aligning to TRBD1. Germline loops: CDR1 SGHTS, CDR2 YDEGEE. The length of the CDR3 is 14 residues. The V gene end was trimmed by 3 bases and the J gene end by 11 bases; junction bases not matched to a gene: 13.